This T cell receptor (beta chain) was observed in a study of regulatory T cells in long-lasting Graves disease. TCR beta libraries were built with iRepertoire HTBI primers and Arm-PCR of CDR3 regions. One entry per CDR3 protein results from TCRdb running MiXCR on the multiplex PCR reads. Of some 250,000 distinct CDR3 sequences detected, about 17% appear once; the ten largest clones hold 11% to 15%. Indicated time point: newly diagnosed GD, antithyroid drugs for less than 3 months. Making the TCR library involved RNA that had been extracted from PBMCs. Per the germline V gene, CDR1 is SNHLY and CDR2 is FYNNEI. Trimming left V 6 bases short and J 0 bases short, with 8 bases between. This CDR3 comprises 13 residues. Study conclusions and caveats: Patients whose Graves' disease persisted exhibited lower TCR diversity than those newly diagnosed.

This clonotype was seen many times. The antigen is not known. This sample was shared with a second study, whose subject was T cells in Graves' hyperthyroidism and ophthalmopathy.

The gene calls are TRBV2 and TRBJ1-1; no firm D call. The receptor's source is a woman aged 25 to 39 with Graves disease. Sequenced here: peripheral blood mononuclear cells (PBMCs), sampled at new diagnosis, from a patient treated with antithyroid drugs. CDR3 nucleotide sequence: TGTGCCAGCAGAAGCAGTATGAACACTGAAGCTTTCTTT. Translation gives CASRSSMNTEAFF.